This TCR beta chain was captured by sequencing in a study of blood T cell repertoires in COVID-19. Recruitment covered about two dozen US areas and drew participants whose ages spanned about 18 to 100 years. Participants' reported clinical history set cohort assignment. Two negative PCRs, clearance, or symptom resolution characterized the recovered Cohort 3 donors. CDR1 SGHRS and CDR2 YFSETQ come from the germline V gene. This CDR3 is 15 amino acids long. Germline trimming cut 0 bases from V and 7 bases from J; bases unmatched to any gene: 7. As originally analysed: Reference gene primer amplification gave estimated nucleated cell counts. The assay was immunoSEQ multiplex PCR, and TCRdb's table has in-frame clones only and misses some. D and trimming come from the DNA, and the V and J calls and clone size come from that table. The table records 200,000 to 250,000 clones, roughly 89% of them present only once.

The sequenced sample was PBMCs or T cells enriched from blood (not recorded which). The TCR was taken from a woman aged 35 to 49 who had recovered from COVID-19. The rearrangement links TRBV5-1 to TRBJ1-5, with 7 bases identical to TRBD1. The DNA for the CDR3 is TGCGCCAGCAGCTTGGACGGGACAGTTGGCCAGCCCCAGCATTTT. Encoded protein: CASSLDGTVGQPQHF.